The rows below give T cell receptor beta chains drawn from one sample of a study of blood T cell repertoires in COVID-19. Sequenced by immunoSEQ multiplex PCR; TCRdb stores in-frame clones only, minus some. The data hold about 210,000 clones, with 65% to 90% observed a single time. The sample taken for sequencing was PBMCs or T cells enriched from blood (not recorded which). These TCRs come from a woman in her forties with acute COVID-19. Both conserved end residues are part of each CDR3. The D gene is left open where the match is weak. Size is omitted from some rows. Given values are once, few, many or a class for expanded clones.

d_gene: TRBD1
j_gene: TRBJ1-2
v_gene: TRBV7-8
abundance: -
len: 14
CDR3aa: CASSLGGQAYGYTF
CDR3nt: TGTGCCAGCAGCTTAGGGGGACAGGCCTATGGCTACACCTTC

d_gene: TRBD2
j_gene: TRBJ2-3
v_gene: TRBV13
abundance: -
len: 16
CDR3aa: CASSNPSGTSTDTQYF
CDR3nt: TGTGCCAGCAGCAATCCGAGCGGGACTAGCACAGATACGCAGTATTTT

d_gene: -
j_gene: TRBJ1-2
v_gene: TRBV28
abundance: -
len: 15
CDR3aa: CASSPTGITNYGYTF
CDR3nt: TGTGCCAGCAGTCCGACGGGGATTACTAACTATGGCTACACCTTC

d_gene: -
j_gene: TRBJ2-1
v_gene: TRBV11-2
abundance: many
len: 14
CDR3aa: CASSLDMAAMGQFF
CDR3nt: TGTGCCAGCAGCTTAGATATGGCGGCAATGGGGCAGTTCTTC

d_gene: TRBD1
j_gene: TRBJ1-5
v_gene: TRBV7-8
abundance: -
len: 14
CDR3aa: CASTSTGYNQPQHF
CDR3nt: TGTGCCAGCACGTCGACAGGGTACAATCAGCCCCAGCATTTT

d_gene: TRBD1
j_gene: TRBJ2-3
v_gene: TRBV11-3
abundance: -
len: 16
CDR3aa: CASSQGQGASTDTQYF
CDR3nt: TGTGCCAGCAGCCAAGGACAGGGAGCTAGCACAGATACGCAGTATTTT

d_gene: TRBD1
j_gene: TRBJ2-2
v_gene: TRBV13
abundance: -
len: 15
CDR3aa: CASRPGQSILGELFF
CDR3nt: TGTGCCAGCAGGCCGGGACAGAGTATCCTCGGGGAGCTGTTTTTT

d_gene: TRBD2
j_gene: TRBJ2-1
v_gene: TRBV13
abundance: -
len: 14
CDR3aa: CASSYRTSGSWQFF
CDR3nt: TGTGCCAGCAGCTACCGGACTAGCGGGAGTTGGCAGTTCTTC

d_gene: TRBD1
j_gene: TRBJ2-7
v_gene: TRBV2
abundance: many
len: 13
CDR3aa: CASSERGPHEQYF
CDR3nt: TGTGCCAGCAGTGAGAGGGGGCCCCACGAGCAGTACTTC

d_gene: -
j_gene: TRBJ2-1
v_gene: TRBV11-3
abundance: -
len: 16
CDR3aa: CASSLGSGVLYNEQFF
CDR3nt: TGTGCCAGCAGCTTAGGTTCAGGGGTTTTGTACAATGAGCAGTTCTTC

d_gene: TRBD2
j_gene: TRBJ2-1
v_gene: TRBV14
abundance: -
len: 16
CDR3aa: CASSSGGTSTINEQFF
CDR3nt: TGTGCCAGCAGCTCAGGGGGGACTAGCACCATCAATGAGCAGTTCTTC

d_gene: -
j_gene: TRBJ2-7
v_gene: TRBV11-3
abundance: -
len: 17
CDR3aa: CASSGGLFATSSYEQYF
CDR3nt: TGTGCCAGCAGCGGAGGACTTTTTGCCACCAGCTCCTACGAGCAGTACTTC

d_gene: -
j_gene: TRBJ2-7
v_gene: TRBV13
abundance: -
len: 11
CDR3aa: CASPPGYEQYF
CDR3nt: TGTGCCAGCCCCCCCGGGTACGAGCAGTACTTC

d_gene: -
j_gene: TRBJ1-2
v_gene: TRBV2
abundance: -
len: 13
CDR3aa: CASSDRGNYGYTF
CDR3nt: TGTGCCAGCAGTGATCGGGGGAACTATGGCTACACCTTC

d_gene: TRBD1
j_gene: TRBJ1-2
v_gene: TRBV4-1
abundance: -
len: 17
CDR3aa: CASSHPTGFGRFDGYTF
CDR3nt: TGCGCCAGCAGCCACCCGACAGGGTTTGGGCGATTCGATGGCTACACCTTC

d_gene: -
j_gene: TRBJ2-2
v_gene: TRBV28
abundance: -
len: 13
CDR3aa: CASGPGGRRELFF
CDR3nt: TGTGCCAGCGGCCCAGGGGGGAGACGGGAGCTGTTTTTT

d_gene: TRBD2
j_gene: TRBJ2-3
v_gene: TRBV24-1
abundance: once
len: 14
CDR3aa: CATSEPFGRFPQYF
CDR3nt: TGTGCCACCAGTGAACCGTTCGGGAGGTTTCCGCAGTATTTT

d_gene: -
j_gene: TRBJ2-1
v_gene: TRBV7-3
abundance: -
len: 15
CDR3aa: CASSPGLFSYNEQFF
CDR3nt: TGTGCCAGCAGCCCAGGACTTTTCTCCTACAATGAGCAGTTCTTC

d_gene: -
j_gene: TRBJ1-2
v_gene: TRBV3-1/TRBV3-2
abundance: -
len: 12
CDR3aa: CASSQAFYGYTF
CDR3nt: TGTGCCAGCAGCCAAGCTTTCTATGGCTACACCTTC

d_gene: TRBD1
j_gene: TRBJ1-3
v_gene: TRBV12-5
abundance: -
len: 19
CDR3aa: CASGLVMENLQGAGNTIYF
CDR3nt: TGTGCTAGTGGTTTGGTAATGGAGAACCTCCAGGGGGCTGGAAACACCATATATTTT

d_gene: -
j_gene: TRBJ2-5
v_gene: TRBV12-3/TRBV12-4
abundance: -
len: 12
CDR3aa: CASSFSQETQYF
CDR3nt: TGTGCCAGCAGTTTTAGCCAAGAGACCCAGTACTTC

d_gene: TRBD2
j_gene: TRBJ2-1
v_gene: TRBV19
abundance: -
len: 14
CDR3aa: CASTPGTSNNEQFF
CDR3nt: TGTGCCAGTACCCCCGGGACTAGCAACAATGAGCAGTTCTTC

d_gene: TRBD1
j_gene: TRBJ1-1
v_gene: TRBV7-2
abundance: once
len: 15
CDR3aa: CASSLVVKGALMAFF
CDR3nt: TGTGCCAGCAGCTTAGTGGTTAAGGGGGCTTTGATGGCTTTCTTT

d_gene: -
j_gene: TRBJ1-3
v_gene: TRBV5-1
abundance: -
len: 14
CDR3aa: CASSASGSGNTIYF
CDR3nt: TGCGCCAGCAGCGCGTCCGGGTCTGGAAACACCATATATTTT

d_gene: TRBD2
j_gene: TRBJ2-1
v_gene: TRBV28
abundance: once
len: 15
CDR3aa: CASSPGTSFHNEQFF
CDR3nt: TGTGCCAGCAGTCCCGGGACTAGCTTTCATAATGAGCAGTTCTTC

d_gene: TRBD2
j_gene: TRBJ2-7
v_gene: TRBV5-4
abundance: -
len: 15
CDR3aa: CASSLAGELSYEQYF
CDR3nt: TGTGCCAGCAGCTTAGCGGGAGAACTCTCCTACGAGCAGTACTTC

d_gene: -
j_gene: TRBJ2-1
v_gene: TRBV5-1
abundance: few
len: 16
CDR3aa: CASSLPHVPTYNEQFF
CDR3nt: TGCGCCAGCAGCTTGCCCCATGTCCCAACCTACAATGAGCAGTTCTTC

d_gene: -
j_gene: TRBJ1-3
v_gene: TRBV15
abundance: -
len: 20
CDR3aa: CATSREVATLPTLRGNTIYF
CDR3nt: TGTGCCACCAGCAGAGAGGTGGCAACCTTACCGACCTTACGGGGGAACACCATATATTTT

d_gene: -
j_gene: TRBJ2-3
v_gene: TRBV7-9
abundance: -
len: 14
CDR3aa: CASSPRVSTDTQYF
CDR3nt: TGTGCCAGCAGCCCCCGCGTTAGCACAGATACGCAGTATTTT

d_gene: -
j_gene: TRBJ2-3
v_gene: TRBV19
abundance: -
len: 15
CDR3aa: CASSLQRTGTDTQYF
CDR3nt: TGTGCCAGTAGTCTCCAAAGGACAGGCACAGATACGCAGTATTTT

d_gene: TRBD2
j_gene: TRBJ2-7
v_gene: TRBV6-2/TRBV6-3
abundance: -
len: 15
CDR3aa: CASSYSLAGGYEQYF
CDR3nt: TGTGCCAGCAGTTATAGCTTAGCGGGAGGCTACGAGCAGTACTTC

d_gene: -
j_gene: TRBJ1-1
v_gene: TRBV2
abundance: -
len: 12
CDR3aa: CASRGKNTEAFF
CDR3nt: TGTGCCAGCAGGGGCAAAAACACTGAAGCTTTCTTT

d_gene: TRBD2
j_gene: TRBJ2-1
v_gene: TRBV18
abundance: -
len: 14
CDR3aa: CASSPPTSLHEQFF
CDR3nt: TGTGCCAGCTCACCCCCGACTAGCCTCCATGAGCAGTTCTTC

d_gene: -
j_gene: TRBJ2-7
v_gene: TRBV6-5
abundance: once
len: 14
CDR3aa: CASKGQSSSYEQYF
CDR3nt: TGTGCCAGCAAAGGACAGTCTAGCTCCTACGAGCAGTACTTC

d_gene: -
j_gene: TRBJ2-1
v_gene: TRBV13
abundance: -
len: 16
CDR3aa: CASSSPPGHKTNEQFF
CDR3nt: TGTGCCAGCAGCTCCCCCCCGGGACACAAAACTAATGAGCAGTTCTTC

d_gene: -
j_gene: TRBJ2-7
v_gene: TRBV6-5
abundance: -
len: 13
CDR3aa: CAISRGSPEEQYF
CDR3nt: TGTGCCATTTCCCGAGGGTCCCCGGAGGAGCAGTACTTC

d_gene: -
j_gene: TRBJ1-2
v_gene: TRBV27
abundance: -
len: 14
CDR3aa: CASTGTGRQGGYTF
CDR3nt: TGTGCCAGCACTGGGACGGGGAGGCAGGGTGGCTACACCTTC

d_gene: -
j_gene: TRBJ1-5
v_gene: TRBV7-9
abundance: -
len: 14
CDR3aa: CASSPYRSNQPQHF
CDR3nt: TGTGCCAGCAGCCCTTACAGGAGCAATCAGCCCCAGCATTTT

d_gene: -
j_gene: TRBJ2-7
v_gene: TRBV10-2
abundance: -
len: 17
CDR3aa: CASSESRQQGNPYEQYF
CDR3nt: TGCGCCAGCAGTGAGTCAAGACAACAGGGAAACCCCTACGAGCAGTACTTC

d_gene: TRBD1
j_gene: TRBJ2-5
v_gene: TRBV7-3
abundance: -
len: 16
CDR3aa: CASSRKPQGAGETQYF
CDR3nt: TGTGCCAGCAGCCGAAAACCACAGGGGGCTGGAGAGACCCAGTACTTC

d_gene: -
j_gene: TRBJ2-5
v_gene: TRBV30
abundance: -
len: 13
CDR3aa: CAWSVRGSETQYF
CDR3nt: TGTGCCTGGAGTGTACGGGGTAGCGAGACCCAGTACTTC

d_gene: -
j_gene: TRBJ2-7
v_gene: TRBV2
abundance: -
len: 14
CDR3aa: CASSYDTGIYEQYF
CDR3nt: TGTGCCAGCAGTTATGACACCGGAATATACGAGCAGTACTTC